This T cell receptor beta chain was recovered during a study of cytomegalovirus exposure and HLA in healthy donors. Broader study findings: Previous analysis showed most TCR beta V segments were productive about 90% or about 30% of the time. Most CMV-associated TCR beta chains appeared HLA-restricted in a later analysis. Researchers counted around 180 TCR beta chains as cytomegalovirus-associated.

A multiplex PCR was run with 60 Vbeta primers and 13 Jbeta primers. Sequenced by immunoSEQ multiplex PCR; TCRdb stores in-frame clones only, minus some. The sample lists 110,000 to 150,000 clones, 82% occurring once. To note about this clone: What it binds is not known.

CDR1 is SGHTA, CDR2 FQGNSA, per germline. V was trimmed by 1 base and J by 5 bases, leaving 12 bases between them. This CDR3 comprises 15 residues. Although they were nominally healthy when sampled, donors likely had unrecorded immune exposures. The receptor comes from a male donor in good health and CMV-seronegative. The sequenced material came from PBMCs. V usage is TRBV7-2 and J usage is TRBJ1-5; D ambiguous. The DNA of the CDR3 is TGTGCCAGCAGCTTAGGGCTGAGGAGGGATCAGCCCCAGCATTTT. Protein: CASSLGLRRDQPQHF. Complete variable domain (other parts from reference TRBV7-2 and TRBJ1-5): GAGVSQSPSNKVTEKGKDVELRCDPISGHTALYWYRQSLGQGLEFLIYFQGNSAPDKSGLPSDRFSAERTGGSVSTLTIQRTQQEDSAVYLCASSLGLRRDQPQHFGDGTRLSIL.